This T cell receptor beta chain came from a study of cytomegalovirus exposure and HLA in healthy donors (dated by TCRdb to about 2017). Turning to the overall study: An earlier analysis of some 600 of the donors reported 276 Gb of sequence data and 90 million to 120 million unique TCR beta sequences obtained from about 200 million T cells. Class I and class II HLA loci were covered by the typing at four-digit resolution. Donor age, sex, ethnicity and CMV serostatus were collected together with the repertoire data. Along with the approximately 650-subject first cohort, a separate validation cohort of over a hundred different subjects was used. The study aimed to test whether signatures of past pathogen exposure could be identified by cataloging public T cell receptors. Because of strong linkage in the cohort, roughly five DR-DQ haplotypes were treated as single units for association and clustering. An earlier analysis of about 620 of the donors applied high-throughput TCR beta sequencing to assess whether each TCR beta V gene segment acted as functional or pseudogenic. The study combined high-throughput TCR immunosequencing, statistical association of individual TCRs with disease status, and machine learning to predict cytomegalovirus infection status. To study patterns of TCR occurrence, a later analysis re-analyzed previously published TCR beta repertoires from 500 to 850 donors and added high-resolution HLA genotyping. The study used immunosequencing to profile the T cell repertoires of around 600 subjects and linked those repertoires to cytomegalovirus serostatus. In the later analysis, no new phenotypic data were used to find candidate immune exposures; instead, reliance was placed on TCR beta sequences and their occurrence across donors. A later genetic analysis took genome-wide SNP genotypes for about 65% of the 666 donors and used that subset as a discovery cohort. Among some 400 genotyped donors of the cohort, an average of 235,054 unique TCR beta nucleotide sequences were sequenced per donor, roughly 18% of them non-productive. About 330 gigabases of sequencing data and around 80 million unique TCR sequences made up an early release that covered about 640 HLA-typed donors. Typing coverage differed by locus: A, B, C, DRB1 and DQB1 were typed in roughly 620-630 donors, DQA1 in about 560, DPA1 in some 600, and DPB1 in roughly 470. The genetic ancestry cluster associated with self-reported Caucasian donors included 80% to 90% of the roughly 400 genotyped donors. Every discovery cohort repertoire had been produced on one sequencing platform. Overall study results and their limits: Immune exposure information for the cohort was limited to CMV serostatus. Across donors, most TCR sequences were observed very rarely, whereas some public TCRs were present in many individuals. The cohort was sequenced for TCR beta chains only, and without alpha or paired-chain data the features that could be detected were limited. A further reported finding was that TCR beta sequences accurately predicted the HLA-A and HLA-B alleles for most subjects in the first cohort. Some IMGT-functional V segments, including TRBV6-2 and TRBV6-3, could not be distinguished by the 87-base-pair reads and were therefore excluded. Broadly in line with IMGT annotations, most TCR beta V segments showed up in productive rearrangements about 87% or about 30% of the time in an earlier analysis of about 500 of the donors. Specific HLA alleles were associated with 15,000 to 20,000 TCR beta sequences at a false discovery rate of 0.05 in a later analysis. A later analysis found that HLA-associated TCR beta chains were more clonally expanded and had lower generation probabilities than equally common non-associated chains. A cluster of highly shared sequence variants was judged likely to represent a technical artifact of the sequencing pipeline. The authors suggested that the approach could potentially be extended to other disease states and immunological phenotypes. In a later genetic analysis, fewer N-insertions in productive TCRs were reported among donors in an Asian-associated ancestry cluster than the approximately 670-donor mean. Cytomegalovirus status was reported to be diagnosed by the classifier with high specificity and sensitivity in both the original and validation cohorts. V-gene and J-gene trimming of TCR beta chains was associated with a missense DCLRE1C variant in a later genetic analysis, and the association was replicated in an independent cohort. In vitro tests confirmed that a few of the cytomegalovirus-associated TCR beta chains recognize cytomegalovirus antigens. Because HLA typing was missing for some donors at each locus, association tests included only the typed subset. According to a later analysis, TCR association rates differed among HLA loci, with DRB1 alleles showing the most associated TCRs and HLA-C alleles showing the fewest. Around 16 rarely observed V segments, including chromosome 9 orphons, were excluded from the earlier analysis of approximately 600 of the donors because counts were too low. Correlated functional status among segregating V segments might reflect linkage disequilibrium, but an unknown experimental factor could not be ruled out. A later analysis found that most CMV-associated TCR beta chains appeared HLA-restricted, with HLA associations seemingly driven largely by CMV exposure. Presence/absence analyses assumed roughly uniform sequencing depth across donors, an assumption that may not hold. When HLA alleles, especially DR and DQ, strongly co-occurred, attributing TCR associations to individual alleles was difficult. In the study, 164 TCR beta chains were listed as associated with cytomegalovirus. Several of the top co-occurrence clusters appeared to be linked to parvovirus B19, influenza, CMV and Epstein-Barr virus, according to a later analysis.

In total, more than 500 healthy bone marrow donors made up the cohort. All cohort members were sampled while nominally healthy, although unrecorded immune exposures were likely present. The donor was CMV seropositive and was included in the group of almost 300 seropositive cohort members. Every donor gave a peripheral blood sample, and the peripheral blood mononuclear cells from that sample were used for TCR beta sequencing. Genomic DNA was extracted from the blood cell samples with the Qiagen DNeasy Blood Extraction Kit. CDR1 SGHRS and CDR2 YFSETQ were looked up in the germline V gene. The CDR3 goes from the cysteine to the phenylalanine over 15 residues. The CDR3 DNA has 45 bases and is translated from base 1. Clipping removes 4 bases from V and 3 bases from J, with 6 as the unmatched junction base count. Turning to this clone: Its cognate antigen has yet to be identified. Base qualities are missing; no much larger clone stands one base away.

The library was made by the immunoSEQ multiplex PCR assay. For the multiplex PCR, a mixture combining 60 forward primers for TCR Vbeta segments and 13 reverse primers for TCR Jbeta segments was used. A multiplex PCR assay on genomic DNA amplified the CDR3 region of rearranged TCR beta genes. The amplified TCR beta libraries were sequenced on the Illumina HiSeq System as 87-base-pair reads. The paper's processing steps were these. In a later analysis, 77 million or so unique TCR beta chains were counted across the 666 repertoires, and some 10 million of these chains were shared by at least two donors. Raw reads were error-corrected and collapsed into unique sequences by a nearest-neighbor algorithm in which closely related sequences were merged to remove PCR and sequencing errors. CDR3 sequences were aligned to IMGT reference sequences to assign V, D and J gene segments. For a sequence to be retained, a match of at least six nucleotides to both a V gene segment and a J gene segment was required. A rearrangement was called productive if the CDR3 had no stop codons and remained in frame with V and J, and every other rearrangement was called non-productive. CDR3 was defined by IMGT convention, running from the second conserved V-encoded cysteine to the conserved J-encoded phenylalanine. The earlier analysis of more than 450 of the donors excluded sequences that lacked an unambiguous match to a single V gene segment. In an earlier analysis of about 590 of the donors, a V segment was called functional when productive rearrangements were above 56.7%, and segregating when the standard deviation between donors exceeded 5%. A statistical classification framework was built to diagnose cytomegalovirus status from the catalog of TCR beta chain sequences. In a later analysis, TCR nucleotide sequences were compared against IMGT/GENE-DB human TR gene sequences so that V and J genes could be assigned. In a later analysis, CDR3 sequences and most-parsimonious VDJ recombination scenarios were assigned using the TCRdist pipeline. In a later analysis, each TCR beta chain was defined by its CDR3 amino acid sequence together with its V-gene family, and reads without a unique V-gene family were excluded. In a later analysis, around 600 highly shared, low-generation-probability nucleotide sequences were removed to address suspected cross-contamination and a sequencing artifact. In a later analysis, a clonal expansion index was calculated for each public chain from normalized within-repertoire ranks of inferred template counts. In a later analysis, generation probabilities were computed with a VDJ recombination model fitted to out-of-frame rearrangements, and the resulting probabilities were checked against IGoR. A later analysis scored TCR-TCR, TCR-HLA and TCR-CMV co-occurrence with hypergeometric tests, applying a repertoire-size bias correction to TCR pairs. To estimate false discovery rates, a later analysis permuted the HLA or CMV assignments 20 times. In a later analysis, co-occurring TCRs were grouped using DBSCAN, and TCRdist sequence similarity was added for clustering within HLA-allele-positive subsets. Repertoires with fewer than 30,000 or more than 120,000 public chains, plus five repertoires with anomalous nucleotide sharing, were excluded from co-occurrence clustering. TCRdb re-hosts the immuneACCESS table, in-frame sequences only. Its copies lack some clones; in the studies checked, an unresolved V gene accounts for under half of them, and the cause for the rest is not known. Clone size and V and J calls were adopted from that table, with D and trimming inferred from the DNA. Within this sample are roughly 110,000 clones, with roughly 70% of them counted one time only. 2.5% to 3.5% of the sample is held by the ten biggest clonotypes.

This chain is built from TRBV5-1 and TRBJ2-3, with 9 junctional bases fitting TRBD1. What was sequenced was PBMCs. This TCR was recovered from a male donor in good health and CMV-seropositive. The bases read TGCGCCAGCAGCATACAGGGGGCCGGGACAGATACGCAGTATTTT. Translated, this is CASSIQGAGTDTQYF.